Sequencing of this T cell receptor beta chain was carried out in a study of blood T cell repertoires in COVID-19. Germline V gives CDR1 MDHEN, CDR2 SYDVKM. The CDR3 runs 12 residues. Trimming removed 6 bases at V and 8 bases at J, with 13 bases between. This table comes from immunoSEQ multiplex PCR, and its TCRdb copy is limited to in-frame clones, with some not included. Of some 150,000 clones listed, around nine tenths are singletons. The TCR sequence derives from a man aged 65-85 years with acute or convalescent COVID-19. Sequencing was performed on peripheral blood. The chain couples TRBV28 to TRBJ1-2, with D unresolved. The CDR3 DNA reads TGTGCCAGCAGGCCCAATGCGCAAGGCTACACCTTC. Encoded protein: CASRPNAQGYTF.